Presented here are 14 T cell receptor beta chains from one specimen sequenced in a study of blood T cell repertoires in COVID-19. Generated by immunoSEQ multiplex PCR, the TCRdb table keeps only in-frame clones and is missing some. The repertoire holds some 25,000 clones, more than 75% seen once, with about 9% in the top ten. Material: peripheral blood. The receptors come from a human donor in a cohort sampled during active COVID-19.

The chain couples TRBV6-5 to TRBJ2-7; 11 bases agree with TRBD2. The CDR3 has 14 amino acids. Per germline, CDR1 MNHEY and CDR2 SVGAGI. The trim removed 9 bases at V and 0 bases at J, leaving 4 bases unmatched. In DNA, the CDR3 is TGTGCCAGTACGACTAGCGGGGCCTCCTACGAGCAGTACTTC. Its translation is CASTTSGASYEQYF.

This clone was detected a few times. The chain has TRBV7-3 and TRBJ2-2; no clear D. The germline V and J ends were trimmed by 5 bases and 6 bases, with 7 bases remaining between them. Looked up from germline, CDR1 is SGHTA and CDR2 is FQGTGA. This CDR3 has 12 residues. In nucleotides, the CDR3 is TGTGCCAGCAGCAAGGCGGCCGGGGAGCTGTTTTTT. This sequence encodes CASSKAAGELFF.

The gene calls are TRBV19 and TRBJ2-7; unclear D gene. This CDR3 is 13 amino acids long. The germline gives CDR1 LNHDA, CDR2 SQIVND (reference sequence). The ends were cut back, 5 bases at V and 0 bases at J, with 8 bases in the middle. The CDR3: CASSVAVSYEQYF. The CDR3 region has the DNA TGTGCCAGTAGTGTGGCCGTCTCCTACGAGCAGTACTTC.

The chain uses TRBV4-3 and TRBJ2-5; perhaps TRBD1 as D (6 bases). Germline values: CDR1 LGHNA, CDR2 YSLEER. The CDR3 has 15 amino acids. V dropped 1 base and J dropped 0 bases, with 9 bases sitting between them. The CDR3 protein is CASSQGQGYQETQYF. In nucleotides, the CDR3 is TGCGCCAGCAGCCAAGGTCAGGGGTACCAAGAGACCCAGTACTTC.

The CDR3 protein is CASTPTGIKTYGYTF. For the CDR3, the DNA is TGTGCCAGCACCCCGACGGGGATAAAAACCTATGGCTACACCTTC. The chain combines TRBV27 with TRBJ1-2; D call uncertain. CDR1 is MNHEY and CDR2 is SMNVEV in the germline V gene (reference sequence). This CDR3 contains 15 residues. With 7 bases removed from V and 4 bases from J, the gap between germline ends came to 19 bases.

This chain links TRBV10-3 with TRBJ2-7; TRBD1 aligns across 7 bases. CDR3 length: 15 residues. The J segment lost 2 bases and the V segment lost 0 bases, leaving 4 bases of the junction unmatched. Germline-derived CDR1 and CDR2 are ENHRY and SYGVKD. CDR3 DNA sequence: TGTGCCATCAGTGAGTCCCGGACAGGAGCCTACGAGCAGTACTTC. Amino acids: CAISESRTGAYEQYF.

The chain carries TRBV7-3 and TRBJ1-1, with TRBD1 matching over 10 bases. V gave up 5 bases and J gave up 6 bases; unmatched junction bases: 3. Germline V gene sequence: CDR1 SGHTA, CDR2 FQGTGA. This CDR3 region has 13 residues. The CDR3 DNA reads as TGTGCCAGCAGCCCTGGGACAGGGGCTGAAGCTTTCTTT. This translates into CASSPGTGAEAFF.

V is TRBV27 and J is TRBJ2-1, with D perhaps matching TRBD2 (6 bases). The CDR3 runs 17 residues. The germline V gene encodes CDR1 MNHEY and CDR2 SMNVEV (reference sequence). V was shortened by 2 bases and J by 5 bases, with 19 bases between the two germline ends. As DNA, the CDR3 is TGTGCCAGCAGTTTACGGGAGATAGCGGAAAGGAACAATGAGCAGTTCTTC. The encoded protein is CASSLREIAERNNEQFF.

The CDR3 DNA reads TGTGCCAGCAGTTTGGACGGGGGGTACGAGCAGTACTTC. This translates into CASSLDGGYEQYF. The gene calls are TRBV12-3 or TRBV12-4 and TRBJ2-7; 7 bases line up with TRBD2. V gave up 3 bases and J gave up 4 bases; unmatched junction bases: 3. The CDR3 is 13 residues long.

The V and J genes are TRBV4-1 and TRBJ2-7; TRBD2 matches 10 bases. The CDR3 runs to 14 residues. J was trimmed by 6 bases and V by 4 bases; bases with no gene match: 6. Germline lookup yields CDR1 MGHRA and CDR2 YSYEKL. As DNA, the CDR3 is TGCGCCAGCAGCCTTCTAGCGGGAGTCGTCGAGCAGTACTTC. It is translated as CASSLLAGVVEQYF.

The rearrangement links TRBV4-1 to TRBJ2-5; D might be TRBD1 (5 bases). The CDR3 has 13 amino acids. Germline CDR1 MGHRA, CDR2 YSYEKL. V lost 1 base, J lost 6 bases, and 9 bases lay in between. This CDR3 is CASSQGRQKTQYF. In DNA form, the CDR3 reads TGCGCCAGCAGCCAAGGGAGACAGAAGACCCAGTACTTC.

The gene calls are TRBV11-2 and TRBJ2-3; a possible D gene is TRBD2 (6 bases). The V end lost 4 bases, the J end lost 3 bases, and 20 bases lay between the germline ends. The germline V gene encodes CDR1 SGHAT and CDR2 FQNNGV. This CDR3 region has 17 residues. CDR3 sequence: CASSSLRDSSRTDTQYF. As DNA, the CDR3 is TGTGCCAGCAGCTCCCTCCGGGACTCCTCTAGGACAGATACGCAGTATTTT.

This chain links TRBV7-2 with TRBJ2-5, with TRBD2 identical over 7 bases. The CDR3 totals 18 residues. In germline, CDR1 is SGHTA, CDR2 FQGNSA. V shed 1 base and J 2 bases; nucleotides not matched to a gene: 13. The CDR3 bases are TGTGCCAGCAGCTTAGTGGTCGGATCTAGCGGAGAGCAAGAGACCCAGTACTTC. Translation: CASSLVVGSSGEQETQYF.

The genes are TRBV18 and TRBJ1-5, with a weak D call TRBD1 (6 bases). Germline CDR1 reads KGHSH; CDR2 reads LQKENI. V was clipped by 9 bases and J by 3 bases, with 15 bases between them. The CDR3 covers 14 residues. The CDR3 DNA sequence: TGTGCCAGTCGAATAAGGGGGAACAATCAGCCCCAGCATTTT. It translates to CASRIRGNNQPQHF.